The 7 T cell receptor beta chains in this list originate from one sample, sequenced in a study of response to subunit inactivated influenza vaccine. TCRdb processed the RT-PCR reads anew with MiXCR; each CDR3 protein has one entry. The data show 800,000 or so distinct CDR3 sequences, approximately 22% seen once. The sequenced sample was PBMCs from blood, obtained roughly 5 days after vaccination. Receptor source: a man aged 45-65 years who received an inactivated influenza vaccine.

The chain combines TRBV2 with TRBJ1-1; TRBD1 aligns across 7 bases. Germline assignment: CDR1 SNHLY and CDR2 FYNNEI. This CDR3 has 13 amino acids. The V gene end was trimmed by 6 bases and the J gene end by 0 bases; junction bases not matched to a gene: 1. The CDR3 DNA follows: TGTGCCAGCAGGGGGACAGTGAACACTGAAGCTTTCTTT. This codes for CASRGTVNTEAFF.

A few counts support this clonotype. The genes are TRBV11-1 and TRBJ2-3, with 8 bases that match TRBD1. With V trimmed by 6 bases and J by 2 bases, 19 bases remained unmatched. The CDR3 extends over 19 amino acids. Germline V gives CDR1 SGHAT, CDR2 FQDESV (reference sequence). CDR3 sequence (DNA): TGTGCCAGCAGACCAGGGGGCTTTCGTACCTTAGGGTCCACAGATACGCAGTATTTT. This sequence encodes CASRPGGFRTLGSTDTQYF.

This clonotype was seen only once. The V call is TRBV7-9, the J call TRBJ2-1, with D tentatively TRBD2 (5 bases). Looked up from germline, CDR1 is SEHNR and CDR2 is FQNEAQ (reference sequence). This CDR3 is 14 amino acids long. V dropped 5 bases and J dropped 10 bases, with 18 bases sitting between them. CDR3 loop: CASSPRHEGGEQFF. CDR3 in DNA: TGTGCCAGCAGCCCGCGACATGAAGGCGGGGAGCAGTTCTTC.

This chain uses TRBV20-1 with TRBJ2-3, with D tentatively TRBD2 (5 bases). CDR3 length: 14 residues. CDR1 DFQATT and CDR2 SNEGSKA come from the germline V gene (reference sequence). Trimming took 0 bases from V and 5 from J, leaving 12 bases between them. The CDR3 region has the DNA TGCAGTGCTAGAGATCGCGGGTCGGGAGATACGCAGTATTTT. This encodes CSARDRGSGDTQYF.

This clonotype was found a few times. The rearrangement links TRBV4-2 to TRBJ2-2; TRBD2 matches 10 bases. The ends lost 11 bases at V and 5 bases at J; junction bases unmatched: 11. The germline V gene encodes CDR1 LGHNA and CDR2 YNFKEQ. The CDR3 has 15 residues. The CDR3 loop reads CASGLAGERTGELFF. The CDR3 coding sequence is TGTGCCTCGGGGCTAGCGGGAGAAAGGACCGGGGAGCTGTTTTTT.

This clonotype has more than one count but fewer than ten. The chain uses TRBV20-1 and TRBJ2-7; no clear D gene. Per the germline V gene, CDR1 is DFQATT and CDR2 is SNEGSKA (reference sequence). The CDR3 extends over 15 amino acids. Trimming pared 1 base from V and 2 bases from J, leaving 15 bases between. CDR3 DNA: TGCAGTGCTAGAGGCTGGGAATTGGACGCCTACGAGCAGTACTTC. This gives the protein CSARGWELDAYEQYF.

V and J are TRBV20-1 and TRBJ1-5; D gene unclear. The germline gives CDR1 DFQATT, CDR2 SNEGSKA (reference sequence). Trimming left V 1 base short and J 1 base short, with 5 bases between. The CDR3 totals 13 residues. As DNA, the CDR3 is TGCAGTGCTAGAGGCAGGAGCAATCAGCCCCAGCATTTT. Protein product: CSARGRSNQPQHF.